This T cell receptor (beta chain) derives from a study of T cell repertoires in cytomegalovirus infection. TCRdb used MiXCR to reprocess the reads, holding one entry per CDR3 protein. The table shows hundreds of thousands of distinct CDR3 sequences, with 25% to 35% occurring only once. In its sample, this clonotype was seen many times. What it recognizes is unknown. Study-wide findings and caveats: What dominated the ex vivo response were HLA-C-restricted CMV-specific TCR beta clonotypes.

In germline, CDR1 is SGHTA, CDR2 FQGNSA. CDR3 size: 16 residues. V lost 1 base and J lost 5, with 14 bases in between. This chain joins TRBV7-2 and TRBJ2-2; tentatively, D is TRBD2 (5 bases). The sample was cultured PBMCs, taken from culture after CMV antigen stimulation. This receptor was taken from a human donor in good health (CMV status not recorded). Some clones in this sample may be carry-over from other donors' samples. CDR3 loop: CASSLGLGSGTGELFF. The CDR3 DNA sequence: TGTGCCAGCAGCTTAGGTTTGGGGAGTGGGACCGGGGAGCTGTTTTTT.